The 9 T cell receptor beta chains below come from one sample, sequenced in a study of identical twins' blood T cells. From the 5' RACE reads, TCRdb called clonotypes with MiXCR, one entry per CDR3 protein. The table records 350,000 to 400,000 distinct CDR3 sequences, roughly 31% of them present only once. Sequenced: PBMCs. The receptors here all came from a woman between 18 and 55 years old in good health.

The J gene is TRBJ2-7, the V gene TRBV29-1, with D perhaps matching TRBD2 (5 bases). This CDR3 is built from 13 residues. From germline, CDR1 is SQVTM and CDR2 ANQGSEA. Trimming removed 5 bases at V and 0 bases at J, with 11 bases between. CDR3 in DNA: TGCAGCGTTCTGGACTTTTCCTCCTACGAGCAGTACTTC. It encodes CSVLDFSSYEQYF.

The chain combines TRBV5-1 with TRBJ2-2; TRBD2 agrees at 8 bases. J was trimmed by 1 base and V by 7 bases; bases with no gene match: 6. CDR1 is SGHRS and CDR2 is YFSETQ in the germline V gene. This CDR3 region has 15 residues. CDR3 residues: CASAITSGNTGELFF. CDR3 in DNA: TGCGCCAGCGCAATAACTAGCGGGAACACCGGGGAGCTGTTTTTT.

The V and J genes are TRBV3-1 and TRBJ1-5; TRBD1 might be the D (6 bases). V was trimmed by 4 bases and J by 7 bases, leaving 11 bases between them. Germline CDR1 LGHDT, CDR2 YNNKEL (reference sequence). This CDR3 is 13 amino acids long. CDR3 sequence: CASSRSGDQPQHF. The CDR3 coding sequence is TGTGCCAGCAGCCGTTCAGGGGACCAGCCCCAGCATTTT. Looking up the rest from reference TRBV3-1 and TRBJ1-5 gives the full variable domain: DTAVSQTPKYLVTQMGNDKSIKCEQNLGHDTMYWYKQDSKKFLKIMFSYNNKELIINETVPNRFSPKSPDKAHLNLHINSLELGDSAVYFCASSRSGDQPQHFGDGTRLSIL.

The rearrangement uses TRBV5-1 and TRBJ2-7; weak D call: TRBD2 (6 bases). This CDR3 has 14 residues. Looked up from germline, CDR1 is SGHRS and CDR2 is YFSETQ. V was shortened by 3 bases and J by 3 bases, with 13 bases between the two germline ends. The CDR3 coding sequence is TGCGCCAGCAGCTATCTCGGGACTTTCTACGAGCAGTACTTC. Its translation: CASSYLGTFYEQYF. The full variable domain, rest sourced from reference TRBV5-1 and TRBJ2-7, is KAGVTQTPRYLIKTRGQQVTLSCSPISGHRSVSWYQQTPGQGLQFLFEYFSETQRNKGNFPGRFSGRQFSNSRSEMNVSTLELGDSALYLCASSYLGTFYEQYFGPGTRLTVT.

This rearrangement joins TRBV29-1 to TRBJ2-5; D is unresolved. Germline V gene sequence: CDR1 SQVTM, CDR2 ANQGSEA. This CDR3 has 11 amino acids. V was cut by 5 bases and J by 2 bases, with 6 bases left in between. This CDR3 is CSVRQQETQYF. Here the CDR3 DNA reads TGCAGCGTTCGGCAGCAAGAGACCCAGTACTTC.

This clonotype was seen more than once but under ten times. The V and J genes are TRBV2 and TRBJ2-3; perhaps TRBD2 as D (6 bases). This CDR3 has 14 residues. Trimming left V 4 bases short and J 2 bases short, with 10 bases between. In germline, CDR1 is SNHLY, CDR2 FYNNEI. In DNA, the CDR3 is TGTGCCAGCAGTGGAACTAGCTTCACAGATACGCAGTATTTT. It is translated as CASSGTSFTDTQYF.

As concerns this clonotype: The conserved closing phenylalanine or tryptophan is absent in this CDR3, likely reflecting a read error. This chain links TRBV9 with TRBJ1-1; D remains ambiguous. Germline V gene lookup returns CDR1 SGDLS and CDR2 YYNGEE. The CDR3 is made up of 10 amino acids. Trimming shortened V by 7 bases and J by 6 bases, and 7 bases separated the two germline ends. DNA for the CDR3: TGTGCCAGCGGGTCGCCTGAAGCTTTCTCT. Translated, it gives CASGSPEAFS.

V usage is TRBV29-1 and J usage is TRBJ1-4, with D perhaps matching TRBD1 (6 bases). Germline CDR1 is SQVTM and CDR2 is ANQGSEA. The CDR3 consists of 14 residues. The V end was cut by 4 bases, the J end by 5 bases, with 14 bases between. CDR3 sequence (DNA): TGCAGCGTTGGAGGGGACACACAAAATGAAAAACTGTTTTTT. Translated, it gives CSVGGDTQNEKLFF.

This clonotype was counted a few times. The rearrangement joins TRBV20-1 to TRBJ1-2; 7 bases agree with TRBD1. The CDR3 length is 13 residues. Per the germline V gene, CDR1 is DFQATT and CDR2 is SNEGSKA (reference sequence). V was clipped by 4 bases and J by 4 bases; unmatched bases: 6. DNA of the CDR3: TGCAGTGCTATTACAGGGGATCGCTATGGCTACACCTTC. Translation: CSAITGDRYGYTF.